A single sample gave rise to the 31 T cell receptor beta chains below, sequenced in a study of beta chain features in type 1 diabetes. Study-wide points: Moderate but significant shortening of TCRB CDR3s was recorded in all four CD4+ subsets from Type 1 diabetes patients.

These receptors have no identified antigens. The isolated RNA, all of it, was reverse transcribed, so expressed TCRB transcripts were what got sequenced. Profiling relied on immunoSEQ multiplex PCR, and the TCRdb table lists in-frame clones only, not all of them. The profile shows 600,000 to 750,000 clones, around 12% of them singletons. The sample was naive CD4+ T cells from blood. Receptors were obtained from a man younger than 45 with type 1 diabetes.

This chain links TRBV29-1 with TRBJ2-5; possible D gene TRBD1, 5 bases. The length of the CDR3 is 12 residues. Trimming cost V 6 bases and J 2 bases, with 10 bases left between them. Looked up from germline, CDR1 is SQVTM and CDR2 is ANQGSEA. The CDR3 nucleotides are TGCAGCGTAGGCAGGGCGCAAGAGACCCAGTACTTC. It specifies CSVGRAQETQYF.

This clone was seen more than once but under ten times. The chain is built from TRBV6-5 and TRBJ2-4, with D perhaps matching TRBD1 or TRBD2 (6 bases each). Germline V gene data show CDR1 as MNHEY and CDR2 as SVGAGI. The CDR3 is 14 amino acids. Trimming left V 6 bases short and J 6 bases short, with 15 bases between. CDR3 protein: CASSPEGGRNIQYF. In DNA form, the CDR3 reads TGTGCCAGCAGCCCCGAGGGGGGACGAAACATTCAGTACTTC.

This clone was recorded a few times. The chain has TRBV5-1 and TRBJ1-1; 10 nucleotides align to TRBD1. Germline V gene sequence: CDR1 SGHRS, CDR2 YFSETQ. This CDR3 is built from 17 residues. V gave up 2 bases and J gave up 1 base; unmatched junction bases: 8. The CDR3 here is CASSLGGTGAPNTEAFF. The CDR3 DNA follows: TGCGCCAGCAGCTTAGGCGGGACAGGGGCACCGAACACTGAAGCTTTCTTT.

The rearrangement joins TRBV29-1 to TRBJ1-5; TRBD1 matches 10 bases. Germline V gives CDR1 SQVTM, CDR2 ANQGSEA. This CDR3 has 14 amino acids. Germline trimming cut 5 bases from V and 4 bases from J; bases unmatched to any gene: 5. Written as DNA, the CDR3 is TGCAGCGTTTCGCCGGGACAGGGGAATCAGCCCCAGCATTTT. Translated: CSVSPGQGNQPQHF.

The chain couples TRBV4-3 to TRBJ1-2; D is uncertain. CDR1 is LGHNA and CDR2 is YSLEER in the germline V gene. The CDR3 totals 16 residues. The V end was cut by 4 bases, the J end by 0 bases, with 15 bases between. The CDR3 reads CASSPSRSPANYGYTF. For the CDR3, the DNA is TGCGCCAGCAGCCCCTCTAGGTCGCCCGCTAACTATGGCTACACCTTC.

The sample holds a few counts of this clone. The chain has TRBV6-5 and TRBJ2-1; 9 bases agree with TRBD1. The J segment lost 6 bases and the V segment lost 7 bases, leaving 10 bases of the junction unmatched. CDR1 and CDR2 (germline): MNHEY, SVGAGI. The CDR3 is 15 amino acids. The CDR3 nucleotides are TGTGCCAGCACCAACCGTCCGGGACAGGGCAATGAGCAGTTCTTC. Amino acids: CASTNRPGQGNEQFF.

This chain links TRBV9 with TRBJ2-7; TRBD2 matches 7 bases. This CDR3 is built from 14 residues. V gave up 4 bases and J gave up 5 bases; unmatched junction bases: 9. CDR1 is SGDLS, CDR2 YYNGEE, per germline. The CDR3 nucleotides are TGTGCCAGCAGCTTGACTAGCAACGTGAACGAGCAGTACTTC. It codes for CASSLTSNVNEQYF.

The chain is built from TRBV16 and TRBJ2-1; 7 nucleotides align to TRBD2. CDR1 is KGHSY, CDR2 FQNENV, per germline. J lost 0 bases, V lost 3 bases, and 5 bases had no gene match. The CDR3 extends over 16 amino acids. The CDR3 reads CASSQGGWSSYNEQFF. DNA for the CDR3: TGTGCCAGCAGCCAGGGAGGGTGGAGCTCCTACAATGAGCAGTTCTTC.

CDR3 DNA: TGTGCCAGCAGTCAAACTAGCGGGGGGCTGTCCAATGAGCAGTTCTTC. Protein sequence: CASSQTSGGLSNEQFF. The V call is TRBV5-4, the J call TRBJ2-1; 12 positions match TRBD2. Per the germline V gene, CDR1 is SGHNT and CDR2 is YYREEE (reference sequence). The CDR3 is 16 amino acids. Trimming took 5 bases from V and 6 from J; bases not matched to a gene: 9. Full variable domain (missing parts from reference TRBV5-4 and TRBJ2-1): ETGVTQSPTHLIKTRGQQVTLRCSSQSGHNTVSWYQQALGQGPQFIFQYYREEENGRGNFPPRFSGLQFPNYSSELNVNALELDDSALYLCASSQTSGGLSNEQFFGPGTRLTVL.

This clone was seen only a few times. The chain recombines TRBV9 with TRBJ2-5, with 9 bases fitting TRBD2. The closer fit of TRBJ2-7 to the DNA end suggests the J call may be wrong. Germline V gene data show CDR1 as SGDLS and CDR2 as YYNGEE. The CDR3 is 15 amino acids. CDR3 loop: CASSVGVTSGYEQYF. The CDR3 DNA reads TGTGCCAGCAGCGTAGGCGTGACTAGCGGCTACGAGCAGTACTTC.

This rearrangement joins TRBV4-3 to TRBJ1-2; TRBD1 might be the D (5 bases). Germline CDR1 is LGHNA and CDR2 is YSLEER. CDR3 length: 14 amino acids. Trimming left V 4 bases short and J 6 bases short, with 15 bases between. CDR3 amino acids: CASSPWPETDGYTF. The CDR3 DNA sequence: TGCGCCAGCAGCCCCTGGCCCGAGACAGATGGCTACACCTTC.

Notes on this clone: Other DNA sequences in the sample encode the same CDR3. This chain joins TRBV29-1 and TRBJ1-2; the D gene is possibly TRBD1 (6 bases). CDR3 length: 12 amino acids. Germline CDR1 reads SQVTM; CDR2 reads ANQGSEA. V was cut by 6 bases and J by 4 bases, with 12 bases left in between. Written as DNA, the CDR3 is TGCAGCGTGGGGACGGACAGCTATGGCTACACCTTC. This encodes CSVGTDSYGYTF. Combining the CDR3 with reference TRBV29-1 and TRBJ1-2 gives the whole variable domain SAVISQKPSRDICQRGTSLTIQCQVDSQVTMMFWYRQQPGQSLTLIATANQGSEATYESGFVIDKFPISRPNLTFSTLTVSNMSPEDSSIYLCSVGTDSYGYTFGSGTRLTVV.

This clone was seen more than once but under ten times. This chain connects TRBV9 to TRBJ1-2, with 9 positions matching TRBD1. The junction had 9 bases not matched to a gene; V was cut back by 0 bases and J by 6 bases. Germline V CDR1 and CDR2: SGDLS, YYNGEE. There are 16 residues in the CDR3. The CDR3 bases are TGTGCCAGCAGCGTAGCCCCCGCCGACAGGGGGGATGGCTACACCTTC. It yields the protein CASSVAPADRGDGYTF.

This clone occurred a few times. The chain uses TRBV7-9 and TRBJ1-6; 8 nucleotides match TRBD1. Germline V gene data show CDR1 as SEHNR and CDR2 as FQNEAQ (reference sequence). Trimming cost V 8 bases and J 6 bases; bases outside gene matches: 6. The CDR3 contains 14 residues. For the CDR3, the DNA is TGTGCCAGCGGTGGACAGGGCCCTAATTCACCCCTCCACTTT. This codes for CASGGQGPNSPLHF.

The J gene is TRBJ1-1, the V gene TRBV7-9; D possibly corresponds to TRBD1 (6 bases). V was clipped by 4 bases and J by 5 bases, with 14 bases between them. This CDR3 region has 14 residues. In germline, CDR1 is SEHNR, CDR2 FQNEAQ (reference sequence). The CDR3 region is CASSSRGGETEAFF. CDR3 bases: TGTGCCAGCAGCTCCCGAGGGGGTGAGACTGAAGCTTTCTTT.

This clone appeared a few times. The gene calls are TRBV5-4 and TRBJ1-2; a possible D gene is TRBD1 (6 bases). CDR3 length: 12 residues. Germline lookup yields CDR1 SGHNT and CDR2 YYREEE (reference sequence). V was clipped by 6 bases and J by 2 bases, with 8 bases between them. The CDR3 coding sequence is TGTGCCAGCACCGGGGGCAACTATGGCTACACCTTC. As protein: CASTGGNYGYTF. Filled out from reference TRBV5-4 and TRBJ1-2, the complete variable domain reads ETGVTQSPTHLIKTRGQQVTLRCSSQSGHNTVSWYQQALGQGPQFIFQYYREEENGRGNFPPRFSGLQFPNYSSELNVNALELDDSALYLCASTGGNYGYTFGSGTRLTVV.

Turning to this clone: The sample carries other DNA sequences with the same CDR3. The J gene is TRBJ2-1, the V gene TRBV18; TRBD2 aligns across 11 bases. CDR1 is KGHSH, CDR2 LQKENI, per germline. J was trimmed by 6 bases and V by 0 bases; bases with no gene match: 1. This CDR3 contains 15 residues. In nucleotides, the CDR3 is TGTGCCAGCTCACCACCTAGCGGGGGGGCCAATGAGCAGTTCTTC. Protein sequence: CASSPPSGGANEQFF.

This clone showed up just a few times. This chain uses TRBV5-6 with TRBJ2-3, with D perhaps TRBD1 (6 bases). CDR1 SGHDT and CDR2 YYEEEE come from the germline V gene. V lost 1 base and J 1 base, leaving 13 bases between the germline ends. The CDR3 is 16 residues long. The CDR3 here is CASSLRGIRGTDTQYF. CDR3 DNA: TGTGCCAGCAGCTTGAGGGGGATTAGGGGCACAGATACGCAGTATTTT.

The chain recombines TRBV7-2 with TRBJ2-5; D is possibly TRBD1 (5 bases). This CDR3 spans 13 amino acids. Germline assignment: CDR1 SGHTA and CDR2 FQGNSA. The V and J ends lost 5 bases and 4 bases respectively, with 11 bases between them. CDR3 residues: CASSPRAPETQYF. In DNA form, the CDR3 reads TGTGCCAGCAGCCCCAGGGCACCAGAGACCCAGTACTTC.

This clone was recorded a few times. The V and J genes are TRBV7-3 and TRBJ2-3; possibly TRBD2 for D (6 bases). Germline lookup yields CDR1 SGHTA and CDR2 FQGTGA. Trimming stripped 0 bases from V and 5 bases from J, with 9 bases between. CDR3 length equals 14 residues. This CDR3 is CASSLTGGGDTQYF. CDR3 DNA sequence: TGTGCCAGCAGCTTAACGGGGGGAGGAGATACGCAGTATTTT.

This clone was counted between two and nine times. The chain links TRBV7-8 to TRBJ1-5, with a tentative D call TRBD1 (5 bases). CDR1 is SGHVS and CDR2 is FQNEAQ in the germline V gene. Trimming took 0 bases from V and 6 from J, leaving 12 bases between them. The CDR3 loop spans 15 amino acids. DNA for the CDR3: TGTGCCAGCAGCTTAGCGTCGCAGGGAGGTCAGCCCCAGCATTTT. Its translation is CASSLASQGGQPQHF.

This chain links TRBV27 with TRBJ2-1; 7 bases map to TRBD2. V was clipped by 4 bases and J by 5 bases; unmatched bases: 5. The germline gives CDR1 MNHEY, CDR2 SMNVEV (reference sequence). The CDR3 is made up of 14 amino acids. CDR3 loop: CASSSLAVDNEQFF. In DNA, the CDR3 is TGTGCCAGCAGTTCCCTAGCGGTGGACAATGAGCAGTTCTTC.

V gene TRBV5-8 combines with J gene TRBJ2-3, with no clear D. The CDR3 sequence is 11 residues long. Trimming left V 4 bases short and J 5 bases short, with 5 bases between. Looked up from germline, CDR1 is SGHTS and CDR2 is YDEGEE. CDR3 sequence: CASSPVDTQYF. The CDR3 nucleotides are TGTGCCAGCAGCCCGGTAGATACGCAGTATTTT. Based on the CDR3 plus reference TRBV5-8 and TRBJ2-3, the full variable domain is EAGVTQSPTHLIKTRGQQATLRCSPISGHTSVYWYQQALGLGLQFLLWYDEGEERNRGNFPPRFSGRQFPNYSSELNVNALELEDSALYLCASSPVDTQYFGPGTRLTVL.

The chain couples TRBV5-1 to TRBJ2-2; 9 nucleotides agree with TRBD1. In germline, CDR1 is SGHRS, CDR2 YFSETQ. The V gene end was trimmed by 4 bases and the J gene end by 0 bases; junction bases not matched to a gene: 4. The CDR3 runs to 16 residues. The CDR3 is CASSQGQGPNTGELFF. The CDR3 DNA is TGCGCCAGCAGCCAGGGACAGGGTCCGAACACCGGGGAGCTGTTTTTT.

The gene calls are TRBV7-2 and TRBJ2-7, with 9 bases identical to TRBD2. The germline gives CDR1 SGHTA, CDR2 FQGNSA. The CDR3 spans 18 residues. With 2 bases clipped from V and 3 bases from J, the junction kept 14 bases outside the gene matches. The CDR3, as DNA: TGTGCCAGCAGCTTACCGGTCAGGCCGACTAGCGGTCGCTACGAGCAGTACTTC. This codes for CASSLPVRPTSGRYEQYF.

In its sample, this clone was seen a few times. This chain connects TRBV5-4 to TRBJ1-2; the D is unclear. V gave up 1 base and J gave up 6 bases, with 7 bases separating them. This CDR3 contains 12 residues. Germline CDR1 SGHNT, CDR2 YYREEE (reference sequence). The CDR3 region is CASSLRADGYTF. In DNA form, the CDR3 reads TGTGCCAGCAGCTTGAGGGCCGATGGCTACACCTTC. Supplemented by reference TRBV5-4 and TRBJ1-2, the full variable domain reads ETGVTQSPTHLIKTRGQQVTLRCSSQSGHNTVSWYQQALGQGPQFIFQYYREEENGRGNFPPRFSGLQFPNYSSELNVNALELDDSALYLCASSLRADGYTFGSGTRLTVV.

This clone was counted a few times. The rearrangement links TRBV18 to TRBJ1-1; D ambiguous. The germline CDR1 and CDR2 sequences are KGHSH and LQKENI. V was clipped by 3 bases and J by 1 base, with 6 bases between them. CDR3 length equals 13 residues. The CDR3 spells CASSPQENTEAFF. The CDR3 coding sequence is TGTGCCAGCTCACCCCAGGAGAACACTGAAGCTTTCTTT.

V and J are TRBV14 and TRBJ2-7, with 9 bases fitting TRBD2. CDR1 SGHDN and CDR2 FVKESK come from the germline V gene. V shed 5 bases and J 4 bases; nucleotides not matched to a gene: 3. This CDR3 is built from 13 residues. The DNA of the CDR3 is TGTGCCAGCAGCGGAAGCGGGGGGTACGAGCAGTACTTC. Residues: CASSGSGGYEQYF.

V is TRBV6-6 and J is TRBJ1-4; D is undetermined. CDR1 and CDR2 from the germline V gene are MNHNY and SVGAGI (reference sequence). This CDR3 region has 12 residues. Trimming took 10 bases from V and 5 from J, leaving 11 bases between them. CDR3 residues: CATRRENEKLFF. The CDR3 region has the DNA TGTGCCACGCGGAGGGAAAATGAAAAACTGTTTTTT.

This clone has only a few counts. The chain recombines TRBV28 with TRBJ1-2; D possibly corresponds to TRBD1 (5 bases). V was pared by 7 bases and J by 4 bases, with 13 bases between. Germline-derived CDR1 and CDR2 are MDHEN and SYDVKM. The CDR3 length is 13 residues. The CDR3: CASTGTLGYGYTF. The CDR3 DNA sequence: TGTGCCAGCACAGGGACCTTGGGCTATGGCTACACCTTC.

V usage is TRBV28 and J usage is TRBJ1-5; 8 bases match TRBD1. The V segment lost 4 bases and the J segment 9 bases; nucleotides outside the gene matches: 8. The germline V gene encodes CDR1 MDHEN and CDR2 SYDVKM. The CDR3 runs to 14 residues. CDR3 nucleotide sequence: TGTGCCAGCAGTTCAACAGGGGGTGGGAGGCCCCAGCATTTT. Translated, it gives CASSSTGGGRPQHF. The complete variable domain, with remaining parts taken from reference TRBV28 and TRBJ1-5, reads DVKVTQSSRYLVKRTGEKVFLECVQDMDHENMFWYRQDPGLGLRLIYFSYDVKMKEKGDIPEGYSVSREKKERFSLILESASTNQTSMYLCASSSTGGGRPQHFGDGTRLSIL.